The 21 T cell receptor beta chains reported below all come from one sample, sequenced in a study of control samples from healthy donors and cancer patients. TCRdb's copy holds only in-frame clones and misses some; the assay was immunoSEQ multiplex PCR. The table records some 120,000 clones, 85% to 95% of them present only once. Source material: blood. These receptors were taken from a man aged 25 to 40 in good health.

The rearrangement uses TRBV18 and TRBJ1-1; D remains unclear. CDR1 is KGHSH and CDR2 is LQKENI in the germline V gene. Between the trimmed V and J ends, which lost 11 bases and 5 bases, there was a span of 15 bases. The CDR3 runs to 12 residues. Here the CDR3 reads CAVSKDGTEAFF. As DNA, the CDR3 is TGTGCCGTATCTAAGGATGGTACTGAAGCTTTCTTT.

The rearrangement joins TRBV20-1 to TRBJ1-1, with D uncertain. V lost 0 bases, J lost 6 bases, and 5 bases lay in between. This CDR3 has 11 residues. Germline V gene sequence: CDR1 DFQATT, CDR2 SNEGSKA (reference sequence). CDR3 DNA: TGCAGTGCTAGAGACGCATCTGAAGCTTTCTTT. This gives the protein CSARDASEAFF.

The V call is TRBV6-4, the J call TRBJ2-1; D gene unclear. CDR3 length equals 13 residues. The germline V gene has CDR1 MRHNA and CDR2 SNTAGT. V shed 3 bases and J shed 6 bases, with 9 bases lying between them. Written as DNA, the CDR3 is TGTGCCAGCAGTGAAGGACCTACCAATGAGCAGTTCTTC. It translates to CASSEGPTNEQFF.

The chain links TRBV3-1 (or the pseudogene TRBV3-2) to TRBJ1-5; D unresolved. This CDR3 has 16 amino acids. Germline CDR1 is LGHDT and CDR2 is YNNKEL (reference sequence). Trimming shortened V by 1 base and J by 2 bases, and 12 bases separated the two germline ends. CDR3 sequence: CASSQAYGIGNQPQHF. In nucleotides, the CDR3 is TGTGCCAGCAGCCAAGCTTACGGAATAGGCAATCAGCCCCAGCATTTT.

CDR3 region: CATSSALTDTASPLHF. CDR3 in DNA: TGTGCCACCAGCAGTGCATTGACCGACACGGCCTCACCCCTCCACTTT. The gene calls are TRBV15 and TRBJ1-6; D is unresolved. The germline CDR1 and CDR2 sequences are LNHNV and YYDKDF (reference sequence). This CDR3 has 16 amino acids. V shed 3 bases and J shed 10 bases, with 19 bases lying between them.

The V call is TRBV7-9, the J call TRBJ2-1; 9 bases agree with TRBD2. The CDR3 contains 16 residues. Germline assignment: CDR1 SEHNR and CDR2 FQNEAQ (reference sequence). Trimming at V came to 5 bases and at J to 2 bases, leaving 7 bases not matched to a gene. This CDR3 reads CASSPPTSGTYNEQFF. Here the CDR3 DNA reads TGTGCCAGCAGCCCCCCGACTAGCGGTACCTACAATGAGCAGTTCTTC.

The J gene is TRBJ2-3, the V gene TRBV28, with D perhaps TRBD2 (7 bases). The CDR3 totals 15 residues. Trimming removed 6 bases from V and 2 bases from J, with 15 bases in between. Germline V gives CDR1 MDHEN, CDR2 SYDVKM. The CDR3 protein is CASSLGGGYTDTQYF. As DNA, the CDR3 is TGTGCCAGCAGCCTAGGGGGGGGATACACAGATACGCAGTATTTT.

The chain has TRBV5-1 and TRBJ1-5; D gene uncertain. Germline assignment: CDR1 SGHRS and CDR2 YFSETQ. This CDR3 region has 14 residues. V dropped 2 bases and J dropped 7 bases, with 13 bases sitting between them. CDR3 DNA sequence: TGCGCCAGCAGCTTTTTTCCTTCGGGGCAGCCCCAGCATTTT. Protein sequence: CASSFFPSGQPQHF.

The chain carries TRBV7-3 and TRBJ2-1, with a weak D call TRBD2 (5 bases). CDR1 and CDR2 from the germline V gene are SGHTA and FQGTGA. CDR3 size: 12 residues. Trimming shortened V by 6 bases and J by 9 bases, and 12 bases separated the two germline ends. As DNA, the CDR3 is TGTGCCAGCAGTCGGACTTCTGGTGAGCAGTTCTTC. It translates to CASSRTSGEQFF.

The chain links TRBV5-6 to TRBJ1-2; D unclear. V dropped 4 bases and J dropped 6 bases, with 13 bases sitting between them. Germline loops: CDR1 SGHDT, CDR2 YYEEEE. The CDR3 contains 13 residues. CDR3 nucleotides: TGTGCCAGCAGCCGGGCCGGGTCGGATGGCTACACCTTC. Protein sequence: CASSRAGSDGYTF.

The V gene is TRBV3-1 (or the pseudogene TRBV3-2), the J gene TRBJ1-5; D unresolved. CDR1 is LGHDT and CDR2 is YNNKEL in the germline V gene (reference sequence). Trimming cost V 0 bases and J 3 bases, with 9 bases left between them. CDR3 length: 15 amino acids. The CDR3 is CASSQDRGPNQPQHF. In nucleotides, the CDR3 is TGTGCCAGCAGCCAAGATCGGGGTCCCAATCAGCCCCAGCATTTT.

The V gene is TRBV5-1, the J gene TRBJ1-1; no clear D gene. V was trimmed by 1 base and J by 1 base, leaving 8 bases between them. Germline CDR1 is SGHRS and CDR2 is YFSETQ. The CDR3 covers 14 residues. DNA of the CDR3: TGCGCCAGCAGCTTGAGCCGCCAGAACACTGAAGCTTTCTTT. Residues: CASSLSRQNTEAFF. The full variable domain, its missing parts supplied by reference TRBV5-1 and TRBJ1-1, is KAGVTQTPRYLIKTRGQQVTLSCSPISGHRSVSWYQQTPGQGLQFLFEYFSETQRNKGNFPGRFSGRQFSNSRSEMNVSTLELGDSALYLCASSLSRQNTEAFFGQGTRLTVV.

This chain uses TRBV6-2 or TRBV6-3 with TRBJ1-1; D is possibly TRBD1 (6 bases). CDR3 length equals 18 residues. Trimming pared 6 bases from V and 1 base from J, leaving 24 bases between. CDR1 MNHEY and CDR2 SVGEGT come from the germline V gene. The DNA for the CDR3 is TGTGCCAGCAGCCTAAATCTCCTGGACAGTCGGCGGAACACTGAAGCTTTCTTT. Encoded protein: CASSLNLLDSRRNTEAFF.

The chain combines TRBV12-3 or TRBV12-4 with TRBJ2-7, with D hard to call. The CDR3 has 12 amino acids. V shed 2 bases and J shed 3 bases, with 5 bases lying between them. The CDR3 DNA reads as TGTGCCAGCAGTTTATTCTTCTACGAGCAGTACTTC. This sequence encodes CASSLFFYEQYF.

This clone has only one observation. The CDR3 DNA reads as TGTGCCACCAGCACCCTTGGTAGCGGAGTTTACGAGCAGTACTTC. Its translation is CATSTLGSGVYEQYF. This chain links TRBV15 with TRBJ2-7; D perhaps matches TRBD2 (6 bases). Germline V gives CDR1 LNHNV, CDR2 YYDKDF (reference sequence). There are 15 residues in the CDR3. V was clipped by 4 bases and J by 4 bases, with 17 bases between them. Variable domain in full (rest from reference TRBV15 and TRBJ2-7): DAMVIQNPRYQVTQFGKPVTLSCSQTLNHNVMYWYQQKSSQAPKLLFHYYDKDFNNEADTPDNFQSRRPNTSFCFLDIRSPGLGDTAMYLCATSTLGSGVYEQYFGPGTRLTVT.

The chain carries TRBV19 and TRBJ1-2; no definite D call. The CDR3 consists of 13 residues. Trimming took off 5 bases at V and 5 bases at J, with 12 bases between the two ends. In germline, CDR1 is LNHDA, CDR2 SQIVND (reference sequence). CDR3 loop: CASSLQAPYGYTF. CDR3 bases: TGTGCCAGTAGTCTCCAGGCCCCATATGGCTACACCTTC.

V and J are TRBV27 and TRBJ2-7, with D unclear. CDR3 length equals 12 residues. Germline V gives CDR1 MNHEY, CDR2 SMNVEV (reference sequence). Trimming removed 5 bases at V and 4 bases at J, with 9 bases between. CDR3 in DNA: TGTGCCAGCAGTCCCCCCGGGTACGAGCAGTACTTC. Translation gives CASSPPGYEQYF.

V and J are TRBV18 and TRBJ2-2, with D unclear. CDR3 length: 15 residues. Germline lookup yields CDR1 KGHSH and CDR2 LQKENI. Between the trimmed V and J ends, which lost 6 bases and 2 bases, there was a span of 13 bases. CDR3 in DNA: TGTGCCAGCTCTCTTCTCCTACGTAACACCGGGGAGCTGTTTTTT. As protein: CASSLLLRNTGELFF.

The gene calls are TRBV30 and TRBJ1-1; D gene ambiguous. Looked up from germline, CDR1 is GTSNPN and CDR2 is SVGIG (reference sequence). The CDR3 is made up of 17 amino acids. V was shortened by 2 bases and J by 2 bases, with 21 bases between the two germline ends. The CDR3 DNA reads TGTGCCTGGAGTATCCCGGGAAGCGTCGACTATAACACTGAAGCTTTCTTT. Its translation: CAWSIPGSVDYNTEAFF.

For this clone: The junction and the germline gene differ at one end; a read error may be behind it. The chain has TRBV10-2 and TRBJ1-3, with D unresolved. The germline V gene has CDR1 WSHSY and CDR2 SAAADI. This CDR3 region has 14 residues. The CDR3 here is CASRDGSPGDTIYF. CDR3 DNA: TGCGCCAGCAGAGACGGAAGCCCTGGAGACACCATATATTTT.

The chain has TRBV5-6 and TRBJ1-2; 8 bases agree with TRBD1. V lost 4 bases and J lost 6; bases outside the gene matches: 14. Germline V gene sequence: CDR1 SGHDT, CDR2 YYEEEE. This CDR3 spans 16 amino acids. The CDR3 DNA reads TGTGCCAGCAGCCCTGACATAACGGACAGGGTGGATGGCTACACCTTC. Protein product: CASSPDITDRVDGYTF.